One sample yielded the 20 T cell receptor beta chains listed below, sequenced in a study of T cells in Graves' hyperthyroidism and ophthalmopathy (dated by TCRdb to between 2018 and 2021). Preparation of the library involved multiplex PCR. This sample was sequenced with an Illumina HiSeq 2000. The TCR beta CDR3 regions were amplified from RNA transcripts. For the first round of RT-PCR on the TCR CDR3, the HTBI primer set was used together with the Qiagen OneStep RT-PCR kit. TCRdb reworked the public reads: Q25 trimming with fastp, MiXCR clone assembly, productive beta chains retained. Duplicate CDR3 protein sequences are folded into a single record with the most common DNA and genes. For this sample the table gives about 640,000 distinct CDR3 sequences, of which less than 25% were detected only once. The ten most abundant clones make up around a third of the sample. Sequenced material: blood. The receptors were sampled from a man aged 30 to 39 with Graves' ophthalmopathy.

V is TRBV6-1 and J is TRBJ2-1, with TRBD2 matching 8 bases. Germline V lookup: CDR1 MNHNS, CDR2 SASEGT. Trimming cost V 8 bases and J 3 bases; bases outside gene matches: 6. This CDR3 spans 14 amino acids. CDR3 DNA: TGTGCCAGCGGCCGGGCGGGAGGCTACAATGAGCAGTTCTTC. As protein: CASGRAGGYNEQFF.

This clonotype has ten or more counts. This sequence joins TRBV19 and TRBJ1-5; D gene ambiguous. CDR3 length: 16 residues. Germline V CDR1 and CDR2: LNHDA, SQIVND (reference sequence). Trimming cost V 3 bases and J 3 bases, with 15 bases left between them. This chain's CDR3 is CASSMRHYPVNQPQHF. The CDR3 DNA is TGTGCCAGTAGTATGCGCCACTACCCAGTCAATCAGCCCCAGCATTTT.

This clonotype has more than one count but fewer than ten. The chain employs TRBV20-1 and TRBJ2-5, with 13 bases that match TRBD2. CDR1 and CDR2 from the germline V gene are DFQATT and SNEGSKA (reference sequence). Unmatched junction bases numbered 18, after V lost 3 bases and J lost 5 bases. The CDR3 covers 19 residues. Written as DNA, the CDR3 is TGCAGTGCTAGTGAGGCCAAGGGGGGACTAGCGGGAAGGAGGGAGACCCAGTACTTC. Translated, it gives CSASEAKGGLAGRRETQYF.

V and J are TRBV28 and TRBJ2-1, with 10 bases lining up with TRBD2. Trimming took 5 bases from V and 0 from J; bases not matched to a gene: 13. The germline gives CDR1 MDHEN, CDR2 SYDVKM. The CDR3 has 19 residues. Written as DNA, the CDR3 is TGTGCCAGCAGTGCATGGAGACTAGCGGGTCTTAGCTCCTACAATGAGCAGTTCTTC. Its protein is CASSAWRLAGLSSYNEQFF.

This clonotype was seen at least ten times. The V call is TRBV11-3, the J call TRBJ2-5, with D possibly TRBD1 on 5 matching bases. Germline-derived CDR1 and CDR2 are SGHNT and YENEEA. The CDR3 runs 14 residues. V was pared by 5 bases and J by 2 bases, with 12 bases between. The CDR3 nucleotides are TGTGCCAGCAGCCAAGGGGCAGCTCAAGAGACCCAGTACTTC. As protein: CASSQGAAQETQYF.

There are many counts of this clonotype. The chain employs TRBV12-3 or TRBV12-4 and TRBJ2-2, with a tentative D call TRBD2 (5 bases). Trimming pared 3 bases from V and 0 bases from J, leaving 20 bases between. This CDR3 region has 19 residues. CDR3: CASSFWTYSQRSNTGELFF. DNA for the CDR3: TGTGCCAGCAGTTTCTGGACTTATTCTCAGAGATCGAACACCGGGGAGCTGTTTTTT.

V is TRBV28 and J is TRBJ2-3; D perhaps matches TRBD1 (5 bases). Germline CDR1 MDHEN, CDR2 SYDVKM. CDR3 length: 11 residues. CDR3 loop: CRTSSTDTQYF. CDR3 coding DNA: TGTAGGACATCTAGCACAGATACGCAGTATTTT.

This clonotype appeared once. The chain couples TRBV12-3 or TRBV12-4 to TRBJ1-1; 12 bases are a match to TRBD1. J gave up 4 bases and V 5 bases, and 11 bases lay outside the gene matches. The CDR3 sequence is 17 residues long. The CDR3 region has the DNA TGTGCCAGCAGTCCCCACGGGACAGGGGGCGCGGGCACTGAAGCTTTCTTT. Its protein is CASSPHGTGGAGTEAFF.

In this sample, this clonotype turned up many times. This chain links TRBV20-1 with TRBJ2-7; 13 bases agree with TRBD2. CDR3 length equals 15 residues. The germline CDR1 and CDR2 sequences are DFQATT and SNEGSKA (reference sequence). With V trimmed by 1 base and J by 6 bases, 6 bases remained unmatched. Here the CDR3 reads CSARGWTSGSGEQYF. The CDR3 DNA follows: TGCAGTGCTAGAGGTTGGACTAGCGGGAGTGGCGAGCAGTACTTC.

In this sample, this clonotype turned up a few times. This rearrangement joins TRBV6-6 to TRBJ2-7; 11 bases match TRBD1. The CDR3 consists of 16 residues. CDR1 MNHNY and CDR2 SVGAGI come from the germline V gene (reference sequence). The V and J ends lost 0 bases and 2 bases, in that order; junction bases with no gene match: 3. CDR3 coding DNA: TGTGCCAGCAGTTACTCCCGGGACAGGGGGACCTACGAGCAGTACTTC. It translates to CASSYSRDRGTYEQYF.

V gene TRBV29-1 combines with J gene TRBJ1-5; 10 bases fit TRBD1. After removal of 7 bases from V and 0 bases from J, the junction contained 6 bases not matched to a gene. The CDR3 is 15 residues long. Germline assignment: CDR1 SQVTM and CDR2 ANQGSEA. CDR3 DNA: TGCAGCGCCACCGGGACAGGGGATAGCAATCAGCCCCAGCATTTT. Translation: CSATGTGDSNQPQHF.

The gene calls are TRBV12-3 or TRBV12-4 and TRBJ2-7, with D perhaps TRBD2 (5 bases). The CDR3 runs 12 residues. Trimming pared 2 bases from V and 8 bases from J, leaving 10 bases between. The CDR3 DNA sequence: TGTGCCAGCAGTTTACGGAGGCATCAGCAGTACTTC. Amino acid sequence: CASSLRRHQQYF.

The sample holds many counts of this clonotype. The chain uses TRBV28 and TRBJ1-1; tentatively, D is TRBD1 (5 bases). The V gene's germline CDR1 is MDHEN and CDR2 SYDVKM. The CDR3 sequence is 15 residues long. Trimming cost V 5 bases and J 1 base, with 14 bases left between them. Here the CDR3 reads CASSLTDNRNTEAFF. DNA of the CDR3: TGTGCCAGCAGTCTTACGGACAACCGGAACACTGAAGCTTTCTTT.

V and J are TRBV28 and TRBJ1-6, with unresolved D. From germline, CDR1 is MDHEN and CDR2 SYDVKM. Trimming stripped 1 base from V and 10 bases from J, with 11 bases between. The length of the CDR3 is 14 residues. CDR3 coding DNA: TGTGCCAGCAGTTTATCCCTTCTTCGGTCACCCCTCCACTTT. It encodes CASSLSLLRSPLHF.

This clonotype was seen more than once but under ten times. This chain connects TRBV7-9 to TRBJ1-1; D gene unclear. CDR1 SEHNR and CDR2 FQNEAQ come from the germline V gene (reference sequence). The CDR3 is made up of 13 amino acids. Deletions cut 3 bases from V and 0 bases from J, with 5 bases between. The CDR3 DNA is TGTGCCAGCAGCTTTTTAATGAACACTGAAGCTTTCTTT. Translated, it gives CASSFLMNTEAFF.

The chain links TRBV19 to TRBJ1-5; tentatively, D is TRBD1 (5 bases). Germline loops: CDR1 LNHDA, CDR2 SQIVND (reference sequence). There are 14 residues in the CDR3. V lost 6 bases to trimming and J lost 4 bases, with 13 bases between them. The CDR3 coding sequence is TGTGCCAGTAGACCGGGACCGATTAATCAGCCCCAGCATTTT. Its translation is CASRPGPINQPQHF.

This clonotype occurred a few times. The chain carries TRBV10-3 and TRBJ2-7; D perhaps matches TRBD2 (5 bases). The CDR3 contains 13 residues. Trimming left V 6 bases short and J 3 bases short, with 12 bases between. Germline-derived CDR1 and CDR2 are ENHRY and SYGVKD. The CDR3 region is CAISLGVLYEQYF. The DNA for the CDR3 is TGTGCCATCAGCCTCGGGGTACTCTACGAGCAGTACTTC.

The chain joins TRBV7-9 to TRBJ2-2; tentatively, D is TRBD1 or TRBD2 (5 bases each). Germline CDR1 and CDR2: SEHNR and FQNEAQ (reference sequence). The CDR3 extends over 15 amino acids. Trimming cost V 5 bases and J 5 bases, with 15 bases left between them. The CDR3 sequence: CASSTRGQLTGELFF. The CDR3 DNA reads as TGTGCCAGCAGCACGAGGGGTCAGTTGACCGGGGAGCTGTTTTTT.

This clonotype was counted a few times. Compared with germline, one end of the junction differs, possibly owing to a read error. The chain joins TRBV9 to TRBJ2-7; 7 bases match TRBD2. CDR1 and CDR2 from the germline V gene are SGDLS and YYNGEE. The CDR3 spans 14 residues. CDR3: CASSVAGLSSEQYF. The CDR3 DNA follows: TGTGCCAGCAGCGTTGCGGGACTATCCTCCGAGCAGTACTTC. Full variable domain (rest looked up from reference TRBV9 and TRBJ2-7): DSGVTQTPKHLITATGQRVTLRCSPRSGDLSVYWYQQSLDQGLQFLIQYYNGEERAKGNILERFSAQQFPDLHSELNLSSLELGDSALYFCASSVAGLSSEQYFGPGTRLTVT.

The CDR3 spells CASSLTGDSSAYTEAFF. CDR3 DNA: TGTGCCAGCAGCCTGACAGGGGATTCCAGTGCGTACACTGAAGCTTTCTTT. The chain links TRBV14 to TRBJ1-1, with TRBD1 matching over 8 bases. Germline V gene data show CDR1 as SGHDN and CDR2 as FVKESK. The CDR3 consists of 17 residues. V lost 4 bases and J lost 3; bases outside the gene matches: 13.